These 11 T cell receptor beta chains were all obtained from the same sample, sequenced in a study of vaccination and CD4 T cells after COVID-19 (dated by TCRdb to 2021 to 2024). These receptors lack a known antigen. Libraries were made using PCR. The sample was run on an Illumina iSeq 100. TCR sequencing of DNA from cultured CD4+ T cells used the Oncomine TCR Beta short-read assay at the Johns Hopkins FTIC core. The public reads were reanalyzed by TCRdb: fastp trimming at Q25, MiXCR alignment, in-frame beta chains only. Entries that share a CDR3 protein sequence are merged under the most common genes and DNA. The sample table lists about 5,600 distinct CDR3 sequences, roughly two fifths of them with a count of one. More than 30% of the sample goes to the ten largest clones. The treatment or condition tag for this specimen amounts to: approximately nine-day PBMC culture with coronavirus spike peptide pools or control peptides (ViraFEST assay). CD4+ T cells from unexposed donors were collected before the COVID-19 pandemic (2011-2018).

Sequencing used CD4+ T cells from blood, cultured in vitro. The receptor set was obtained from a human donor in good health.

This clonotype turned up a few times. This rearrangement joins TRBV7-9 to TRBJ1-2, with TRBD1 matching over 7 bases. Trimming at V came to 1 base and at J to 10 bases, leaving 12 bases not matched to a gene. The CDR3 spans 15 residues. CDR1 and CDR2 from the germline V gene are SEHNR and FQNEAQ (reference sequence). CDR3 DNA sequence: TGTGCCAGCAGCTTAGTCGAGATAACAGGGGAAGTCTACACCTTC. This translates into CASSLVEITGEVYTF.

DNA for the CDR3: TGTGCCAGCAGCATGGCGACAGGGAACACTGAAGCTTTCTTT. The encoded protein is CASSMATGNTEAFF. V usage is TRBV7-9 and J usage is TRBJ1-1, with D maybe TRBD1 (6 bases). Per germline, CDR1 SEHNR and CDR2 FQNEAQ (reference sequence). Deletions cut 5 bases from V and 1 base from J, with 11 bases between. The CDR3 has 14 residues.

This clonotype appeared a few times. The CDR3 protein is CASTHGDGQPQHF. The CDR3 region has the DNA TGTGCCAGCACCCACGGGGATGGTCAGCCCCAGCATTTT. The V gene is TRBV6-1, the J gene TRBJ1-5; D is unresolved. The V and J ends lost 7 bases and 6 bases respectively, with 13 bases between them. This CDR3 region has 13 residues. Germline V lookup: CDR1 MNHNS, CDR2 SASEGT.

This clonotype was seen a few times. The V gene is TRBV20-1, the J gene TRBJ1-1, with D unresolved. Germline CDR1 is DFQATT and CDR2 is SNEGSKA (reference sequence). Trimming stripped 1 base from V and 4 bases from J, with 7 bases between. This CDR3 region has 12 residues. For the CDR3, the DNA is TGCAGTGCTAGAGCTGGCCCCACTGAAGCTTTCTTT. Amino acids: CSARAGPTEAFF.

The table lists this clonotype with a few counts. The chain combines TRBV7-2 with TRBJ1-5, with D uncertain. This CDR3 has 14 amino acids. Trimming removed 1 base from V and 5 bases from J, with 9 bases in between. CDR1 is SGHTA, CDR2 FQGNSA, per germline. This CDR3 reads CASSLGSGYQPQHF. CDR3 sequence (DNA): TGTGCCAGCAGCTTAGGGTCGGGATATCAGCCCCAGCATTTT.

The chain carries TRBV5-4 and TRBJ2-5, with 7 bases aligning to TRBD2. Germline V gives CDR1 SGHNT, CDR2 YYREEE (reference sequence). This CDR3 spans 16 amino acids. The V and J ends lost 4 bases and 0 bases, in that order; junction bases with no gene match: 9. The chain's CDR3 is CASSRRGTAYQETQYF. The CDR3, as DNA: TGTGCCAGCAGCCGGCGGGGGACTGCGTACCAAGAGACCCAGTACTTC.

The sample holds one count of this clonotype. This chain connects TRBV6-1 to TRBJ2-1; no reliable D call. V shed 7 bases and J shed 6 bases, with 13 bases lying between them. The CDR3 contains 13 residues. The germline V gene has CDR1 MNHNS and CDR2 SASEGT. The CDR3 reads CASTLGGFNEQFF. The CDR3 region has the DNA TGTGCCAGCACCCTAGGTGGCTTCAATGAGCAGTTCTTC.

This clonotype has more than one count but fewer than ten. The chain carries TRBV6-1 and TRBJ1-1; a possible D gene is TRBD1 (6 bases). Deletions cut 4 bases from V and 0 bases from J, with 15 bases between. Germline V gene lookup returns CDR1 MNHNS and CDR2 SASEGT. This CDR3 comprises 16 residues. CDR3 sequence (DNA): TGTGCCAGCAGTGCTAACAGGGAAATTCTGAACACTGAAGCTTTCTTT. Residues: CASSANREILNTEAFF.

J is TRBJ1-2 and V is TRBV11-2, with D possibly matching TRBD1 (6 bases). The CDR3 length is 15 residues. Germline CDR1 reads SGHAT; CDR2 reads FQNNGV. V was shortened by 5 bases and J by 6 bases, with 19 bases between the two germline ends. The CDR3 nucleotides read TGTGCCAGCAGCCGATCGTGGGACAACTCGAATGGCTACACCTTC. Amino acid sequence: CASSRSWDNSNGYTF.

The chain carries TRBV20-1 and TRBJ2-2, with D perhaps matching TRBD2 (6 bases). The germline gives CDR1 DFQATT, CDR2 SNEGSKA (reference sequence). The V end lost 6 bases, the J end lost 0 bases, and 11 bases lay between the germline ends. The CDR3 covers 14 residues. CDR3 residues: CSARTNANTGELFF. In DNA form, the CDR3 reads TGCAGTGCCAGGACTAACGCGAACACCGGGGAGCTGTTTTTT.

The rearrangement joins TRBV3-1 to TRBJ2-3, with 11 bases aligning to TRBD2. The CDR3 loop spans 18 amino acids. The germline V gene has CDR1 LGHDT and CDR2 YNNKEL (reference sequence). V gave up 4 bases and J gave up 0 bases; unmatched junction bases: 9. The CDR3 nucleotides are TGTGCCAGCAGCCCTTTGGGTAGCGGGGGGGCAAGCACAGATACGCAGTATTTT. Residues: CASSPLGSGGASTDTQYF.